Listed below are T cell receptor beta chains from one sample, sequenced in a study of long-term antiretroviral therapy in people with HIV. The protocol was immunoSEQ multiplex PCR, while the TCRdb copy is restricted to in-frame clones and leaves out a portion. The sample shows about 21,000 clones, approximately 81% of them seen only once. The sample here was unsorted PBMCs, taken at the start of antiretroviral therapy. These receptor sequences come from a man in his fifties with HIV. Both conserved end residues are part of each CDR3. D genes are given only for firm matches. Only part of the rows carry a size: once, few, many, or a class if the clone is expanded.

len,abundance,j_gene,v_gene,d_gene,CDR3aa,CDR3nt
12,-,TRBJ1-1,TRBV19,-,CASGLGGGEAFF,TGTGCCAGTGGCCTGGGGGGCGGTGAAGCTTTCTTT
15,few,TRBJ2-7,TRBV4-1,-,CASSQDGNPGYEQYF,TGCGCCAGCAGCCAAGATGGGAACCCAGGCTACGAGCAGTACTTC
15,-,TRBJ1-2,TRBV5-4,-,CASSFDWAPNYGYTF,TGTGCCAGCAGCTTTGACTGGGCCCCTAACTATGGCTACACCTTC
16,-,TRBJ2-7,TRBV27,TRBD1,CASSLSLTGRSQEQYF,TGTGCCAGCAGTTTATCACTGACAGGGAGATCGCAGGAGCAGTACTTC
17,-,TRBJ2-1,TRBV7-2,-,CASSLAQGSTFGNEQFF,TGTGCCAGCAGCTTAGCGCAGGGTAGCACCTTCGGAAATGAGCAGTTCTTC
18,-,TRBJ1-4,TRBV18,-,CASSPVSRGVALGEKLFF,TGTGCCAGCTCACCGGTTTCAAGGGGGGTTGCTCTTGGTGAAAAACTGTTTTTT
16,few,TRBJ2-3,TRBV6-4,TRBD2,CASSVAAGGATDTQYF,TGTGCCAGCAGTGTAGCAGCGGGAGGGGCAACAGATACGCAGTATTTT
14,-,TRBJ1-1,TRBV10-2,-,CASSLSALNTEAFF,TGCGCCAGCAGTCTTAGCGCCCTGAACACTGAAGCTTTCTTT
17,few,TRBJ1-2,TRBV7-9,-,CASSLGRPRDRDDGYTF,TGTGCCAGCAGCTTAGGCCGACCCAGGGACCGCGACGATGGCTACACCTTC
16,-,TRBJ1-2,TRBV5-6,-,CASSSMTGVPNYGYTF,TGTGCCAGCAGCTCAATGACGGGGGTTCCTAACTATGGCTACACCTTC
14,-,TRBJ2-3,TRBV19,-,CASSISQEADTQYF,TGTGCCAGTAGTATAAGTCAGGAAGCAGATACGCAGTATTTT